The T cell receptor beta chain under discussion was sequenced for a study of T cell responses to AZD1222 COVID-19 vaccine. Clones were sequenced by immunoSEQ multiplex PCR, and TCRdb holds only the in-frame ones, with some missing. The table includes 100,000 or so clones, about 88% detected once. The CDR3 has 17 amino acids. The V gene end was trimmed by 0 bases and the J gene end by 3 bases; junction bases not matched to a gene: 6. Germline lookup yields CDR1 SGHAT and CDR2 FQNNGV. As to this clone: The target antigen is unknown.

General study findings and limits: Donor demographics were predominantly white British with a female majority; clonal diversity may be underestimated. Repertoires were obtained solely post-peak T cell response.

This chain joins TRBV11-2 and TRBJ2-1, with 9 positions matching TRBD2. The sample was peripheral blood, taken on day 0 of AZD1222 vaccination. The clonotype originates from an adult in good health. The CDR3 sequence is CASSLEVAGANYNEQFF. In DNA form, the CDR3 reads TGTGCCAGCAGCTTAGAGGTAGCGGGAGCCAACTACAATGAGCAGTTCTTC.